Below, one TCR beta chain is given with its context. Its antigen remains unidentified. RNA was extracted and reverse transcribed into cDNA as the sequencing template. The data were produced by immunoSEQ multiplex PCR, yet TCRdb's version contains in-frame clones alone and is incomplete. There are 150,000 or so clones in the sample; 40% to 50% occur only once, and less than 8% lies in the top ten. This sample is drawn from a study of CD8+ T cells in alopecia areata. The overall study: The drug, tofacitinib, lasted 6 to 18 months, followed by 6 months off drug. General study findings and limits: Higher clonality was seen in lesional scalp than in normal scalp, especially in alopecia totalis/universalis.

Looked up from germline, CDR1 is SGHTA and CDR2 is FQGNSA. CDR3 length equals 15 residues. The J segment lost 5 bases and the V segment lost 5 bases, leaving 6 bases of the junction unmatched. The sample consisted of CD4+ T cells sorted from blood. This sequence was found in a human donor with alopecia areata. The chain couples TRBV7-2 to TRBJ2-1, with 10 nucleotides matching TRBD2. The CDR3 DNA reads as TGTGCCAGCAGCCAGAGCGGGAGGGCCGACAATGAGCAGTTCTTC. It translates to CASSQSGRADNEQFF.